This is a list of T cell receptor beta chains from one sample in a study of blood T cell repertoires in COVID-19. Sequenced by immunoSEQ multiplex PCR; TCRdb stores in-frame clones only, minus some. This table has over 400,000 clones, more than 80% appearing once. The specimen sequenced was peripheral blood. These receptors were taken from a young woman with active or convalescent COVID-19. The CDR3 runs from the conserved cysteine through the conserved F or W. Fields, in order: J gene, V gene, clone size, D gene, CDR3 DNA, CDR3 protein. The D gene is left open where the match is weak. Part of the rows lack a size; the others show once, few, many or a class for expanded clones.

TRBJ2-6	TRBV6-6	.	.	TGTGCCAGCAGTTACTCGTCAGGGGCTGGGGCCAACGTCCTGACTTTC	CASSYSSGAGANVLTF
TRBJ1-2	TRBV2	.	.	TGTGCCAGCAGGGGTGACAGCGCCTATGGCTACACCTTC	CASRGDSAYGYTF
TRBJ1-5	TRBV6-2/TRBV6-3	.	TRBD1	TGTGCCAGCAGTTCGGGACAGATCAAGGCGGATCAGCCCCAGCATTTT	CASSSGQIKADQPQHF
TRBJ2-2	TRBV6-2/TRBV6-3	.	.	TGTGCCAGCAGCATTTATGCGGGGAGCACCGGGGAGCTGTTTTTT	CASSIYAGSTGELFF
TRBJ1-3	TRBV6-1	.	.	TGTGCCAGCAGTGCGGTTCTACCCGAGCCTGGAAACACCATATATTTT	CASSAVLPEPGNTIYF
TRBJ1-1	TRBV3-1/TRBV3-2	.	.	TGTGCCAGCAGCCAATTAGCTAGGGGAACTGAAGCTTTCTTT	CASSQLARGTEAFF
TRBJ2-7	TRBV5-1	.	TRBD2	TGCGCCAGCAGCTTAGATCCGGGACTAGCGGGGTCGAGCTCCTACGAGCAGTACTTC	CASSLDPGLAGSSSYEQYF
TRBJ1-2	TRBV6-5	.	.	TGTGCCAGCACTATAGATGGACAGACCTATGGCTACACCTTC	CASTIDGQTYGYTF
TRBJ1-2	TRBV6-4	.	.	TGTGCCAGCAGTGACTCCGGGGGGACCTATGGCTACACCTTC	CASSDSGGTYGYTF
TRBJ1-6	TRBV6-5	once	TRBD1	TGTGCCAGCAGCCCGGGACAGGGGCTCGGCGGGCCCCTCCACTTT	CASSPGQGLGGPLHF
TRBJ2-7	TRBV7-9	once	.	TGTGCCAGCAGCTTCGACTCCATGGAGCAGTACTTC	CASSFDSMEQYF
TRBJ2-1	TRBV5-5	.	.	TGTGCCAGCAGCTTGGTGGGGCTCGCCTACAATGAGCAGTTCTTC	CASSLVGLAYNEQFF
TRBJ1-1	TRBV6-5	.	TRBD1	TGTGCCAGCGAGACAGGGAGAAAGGGCACTGAAGCTTTCTTT	CASETGRKGTEAFF
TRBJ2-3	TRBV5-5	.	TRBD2	TGTGCCAGCAGCATAATAGCGGGGGGGAGCACAGATACGCAGTATTTT	CASSIIAGGSTDTQYF
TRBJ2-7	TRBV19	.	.	TGTGCCAGTAGTGATAGATCTTTCGCGTTTAAAACCGTCTACGAGCAGTACTTC	CASSDRSFAFKTVYEQYF
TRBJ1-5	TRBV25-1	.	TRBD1	TGTGCCTCCACAGCAGGGGGTACCCAGCCCCAGCATTTT	CASTAGGTQPQHF
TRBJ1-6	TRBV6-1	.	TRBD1	TGTGCCAGCAGTGAAAGTGGGACAGCTCTCAATTCACCCCTCCACTTT	CASSESGTALNSPLHF
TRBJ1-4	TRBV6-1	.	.	TGTGCCAGCAGTGATTGGGGGCCGAATGAAAAACTGTTTTTT	CASSDWGPNEKLFF
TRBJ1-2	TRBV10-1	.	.	TGCGCCAGCAGTGAGTCGGGCATTTATGGCTACACCTTC	CASSESGIYGYTF
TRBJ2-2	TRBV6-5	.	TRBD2	TGTGCCAGCAGTCTAGCGGGAGGGAACACCGGGGAGCTGTTTTTT	CASSLAGGNTGELFF
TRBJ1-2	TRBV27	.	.	TGTGCCAGCAGTTTCGGCAGGGGATCTGGTGGCTACACCTTC	CASSFGRGSGGYTF
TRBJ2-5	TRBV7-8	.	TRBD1	TGTGCCAGCAGCTCATTAGGACAGGGGGTAGGAGAGACCCAGTACTTC	CASSSLGQGVGETQYF
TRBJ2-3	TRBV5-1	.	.	TGCGCCAGCAGCTTGGGGGGGCCCCGAGATACGCAGTATTTT	CASSLGGPRDTQYF
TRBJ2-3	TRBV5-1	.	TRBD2	TGCGCCAGCAGCCCCACTAGCGGGGGACTCGGAGATACGCAGTATTTT	CASSPTSGGLGDTQYF
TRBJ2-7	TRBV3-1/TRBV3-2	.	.	TGTGCCAGCAGCCAAGTAAACCCTTCTGGGCTCCCCCACGAGCAGTACTTC	CASSQVNPSGLPHEQYF
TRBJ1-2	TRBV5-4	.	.	TGTGCCAGCAGCAACCCTGCGGGGCTTGAGTTTGGCTACACCTTC	CASSNPAGLEFGYTF
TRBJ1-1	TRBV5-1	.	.	TGCGCCAGCAGCTTGGGAGGATCCAACACTGAAGCTTTCTTT	CASSLGGSNTEAFF
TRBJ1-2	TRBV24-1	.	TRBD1	TGTGCCACCAGTGATACCGGGACAGCCTTTAACTATGGCTACACCTTC	CATSDTGTAFNYGYTF
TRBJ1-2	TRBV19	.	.	TGTGCCAGTAGTACATGGACAAAAGGGGACTATGGCTACACCTTC	CASSTWTKGDYGYTF
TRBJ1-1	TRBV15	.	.	TGTGCCACCAGCAGAGGGGGGGAAAGGGGAATCACTGAAGCTTTCTTT	CATSRGGERGITEAFF
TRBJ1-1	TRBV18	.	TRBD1	TGTGCCAGCTCCTTTGAGACAGGGGAAGCTTTCTTT	CASSFETGEAFF
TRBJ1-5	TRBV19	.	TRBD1	TGTGCCAGTAGCGCCGGGACAGGGAGATACCGTTATAGCAATCAGCCCCAGCATTTT	CASSAGTGRYRYSNQPQHF
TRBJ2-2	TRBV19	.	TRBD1	TGTGCCAGTAGTATCGACAGGGTTAGGGGCACCGGGGAGCTGTTTTTT	CASSIDRVRGTGELFF
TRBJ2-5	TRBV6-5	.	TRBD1	TGTGCCAGCAACGGACAGGAATGGGAGACCCAGTACTTC	CASNGQEWETQYF
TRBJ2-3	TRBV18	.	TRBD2	TGTGCCAGCTCACCACTTACTAGCGGGAGGCCGATCACAGATACGCAGTATTTT	CASSPLTSGRPITDTQYF